The 18 T cell receptor beta chains listed next were all sequenced from one sample in a study of blood T cell repertoires in COVID-19. Repertoires were generated with immunoSEQ multiplex PCR, while TCRdb's copy carries only in-frame clones and drops some. Of roughly 100,000 clones listed, around nine tenths are singletons. Sequencing was done on a sample of peripheral blood. All receptors derive from a woman at least 80 years old with acute or convalescent COVID-19.

V and J are TRBV2 and TRBJ2-2, with TRBD2 matching 8 bases. Germline V gene lookup returns CDR1 SNHLY and CDR2 FYNNEI. The CDR3 has 18 residues. The J segment lost 3 bases and the V segment lost 7 bases, leaving 16 bases of the junction unmatched. The CDR3 nucleotides read TGTGCCAGCATGCCCAGGGAGCGGGGGCCAGGTTACACCGGGGAGCTGTTTTTT. The encoded protein is CASMPRERGPGYTGELFF.

The genes are TRBV11-2 and TRBJ1-6; 8 nucleotides align to TRBD1. CDR3 length: 16 amino acids. Looked up from germline, CDR1 is SGHAT and CDR2 is FQNNGV. The J segment lost 9 bases and the V segment lost 5 bases, leaving 12 bases of the junction unmatched. The CDR3 DNA is TGTGCCAGCAGCCTACTCGTCGACAGGGGTTCTTCACCCCTCCACTTT. Translated: CASSLLVDRGSSPLHF.

The chain carries TRBV10-3 and TRBJ2-3; D is perhaps TRBD2 (5 bases). Germline V lookup: CDR1 ENHRY, CDR2 SYGVKD. The V gene lost 2 bases and the J gene lost 0 bases, with 21 bases spanning the gap. The CDR3 covers 19 residues. CDR3 in amino acids: CAISEMSFEGAESTDTQYF. In DNA, the CDR3 is TGTGCCATCAGTGAGATGTCTTTTGAAGGAGCGGAGAGCACAGATACGCAGTATTTT.

This chain joins TRBV11-3 and TRBJ1-1; D perhaps matches TRBD1 (6 bases). Trimming shortened V by 5 bases and J by 3 bases, and 13 bases separated the two germline ends. The length of the CDR3 is 14 residues. Germline lookup yields CDR1 SGHNT and CDR2 YENEEA. This CDR3 reads CASSLVDSDTEAFF. The CDR3 DNA sequence: TGTGCCAGCAGCCTGGTGGACAGCGACACTGAAGCTTTCTTT.

The V call is TRBV6-5, the J call TRBJ2-2, with a possible D match to TRBD1 (6 bases). The germline V gene encodes CDR1 MNHEY and CDR2 SVGAGI. The ends were cut back, 10 bases at V and 0 bases at J, with 9 bases in the middle. This CDR3 is 13 amino acids long. DNA of the CDR3: TGTGCCACCAGGACAGCGAACACCGGGGAGCTGTTTTTT. Translated, it gives CATRTANTGELFF.

The chain carries TRBV24-1 and TRBJ1-1; 9 bases fit TRBD1. CDR3 length equals 15 residues. The V and J ends lost 4 bases and 4 bases, in that order; junction bases with no gene match: 6. Germline lookup yields CDR1 KGHDR and CDR2 SFDVKD. CDR3 sequence: CATSETGTGPTEAFF. The CDR3 region has the DNA TGTGCCACCAGTGAGACCGGGACAGGGCCCACTGAAGCTTTCTTT.

The gene calls are TRBV11-3 and TRBJ2-1; TRBD1 aligns across 12 bases. Per germline, CDR1 SGHNT and CDR2 YENEEA. After removal of 5 bases from V and 8 bases from J, the junction contained 16 bases not matched to a gene. There are 18 residues in the CDR3. CDR3 DNA sequence: TGTGCCAGCAGCCTGATCTCCACCGGGACAGGGGGCTGGTATGAGCAGTTCTTC. It yields the protein CASSLISTGTGGWYEQFF.

The rearrangement links TRBV5-5 to TRBJ1-2; TRBD1 matches at 7 bases. The CDR3 covers 15 residues. Germline V gives CDR1 SGHKS, CDR2 YYEKEE (reference sequence). The J segment lost 1 base and the V segment lost 2 bases, leaving 5 bases of the junction unmatched. As DNA, the CDR3 is TGTGCCAGCAGCTTTGGGGACAGCCATAACTATGGCTACACCTTC. Its protein is CASSFGDSHNYGYTF.

V is TRBV19 and J is TRBJ2-7, with 8 bases aligning to TRBD1. Trimming at V came to 3 bases and at J to 3 bases, leaving 7 bases not matched to a gene. In germline, CDR1 is LNHDA, CDR2 SQIVND (reference sequence). CDR3 size: 15 residues. The CDR3 DNA reads TGTGCCAGTAGTATCTCAGGGGGCAACTTCTACGAGCAGTACTTC. Encoded protein: CASSISGGNFYEQYF.

About this clone itself: Other DNA sequences within the sample encode an identical CDR3. The rearrangement uses TRBV6-1 and TRBJ1-5; D not resolved. This CDR3 region has 15 residues. The germline V and J ends were trimmed by 3 bases and 5 bases, with 14 bases remaining between them. In germline, CDR1 is MNHNS, CDR2 SASEGT. In DNA, the CDR3 is TGTGCCAGCAGTGAGGCAGGAGGGTTCGATCAGCCCCAGCATTTT. It yields the protein CASSEAGGFDQPQHF.

The chain combines TRBV2 with TRBJ1-3, with a weak D call TRBD1 (6 bases). The V gene's germline CDR1 is SNHLY and CDR2 FYNNEI. V lost 6 bases and J 8 bases, leaving 14 bases between the germline ends. The CDR3 sequence is 13 residues long. The CDR3 loop is CASRDSGRDTIYF. CDR3 nucleotide sequence: TGTGCCAGCAGGGACAGTGGAAGGGACACCATATATTTT. Complete variable domain (other parts from reference TRBV2 and TRBJ1-3): EPEVTQTPSHQVTQMGQEVILRCVPISNHLYFYWYRQILGQKVEFLVSFYNNEISEKSEIFDDQFSVERPDGSNFTLKIRSTKLEDSAMYFCASRDSGRDTIYFGEGSWLTVV.

This chain joins TRBV6-6 and TRBJ1-1; D might be TRBD1 (5 bases). The CDR3 is 13 residues long. V was clipped by 5 bases and J by 6 bases, with 13 bases between them. The germline CDR1 and CDR2 sequences are MNHNY and SVGAGI (reference sequence). CDR3 nucleotides: TGTGCCAGCAGTACCCTATGGGGGGCTGAAGCTTTCTTT. Its translation: CASSTLWGAEAFF.

This clone was counted a few times. CDR3 amino acids: CASSPAGTGGEAFF. The CDR3 DNA reads as TGTGCCAGCAGCCCCGCCGGGACAGGGGGCGAAGCTTTCTTT. The chain recombines TRBV7-9 with TRBJ1-1; 12 nucleotides align to TRBD1. V shed 5 bases, J shed 8 bases, and the junction held 6 bases outside the gene matches. The CDR3 runs to 14 residues. Germline lookup yields CDR1 SEHNR and CDR2 FQNEAQ (reference sequence).

This chain uses TRBV5-1 with TRBJ1-2; 8 bases match TRBD1. This CDR3 region has 13 residues. J gave up 4 bases and V 5 bases, and 4 bases lay outside the gene matches. Per germline, CDR1 SGHRS and CDR2 YFSETQ. The CDR3 is CASSRDRGYGYTF. DNA for the CDR3: TGCGCCAGCAGTCGTGACAGGGGCTATGGCTACACCTTC.

This clone appeared once. The CDR3 DNA reads as TGTGCCAGCAGCGTAGAACAGAGAGCTTACAATGAGCAGTTCTTC. Its translation: CASSVEQRAYNEQFF. The chain joins TRBV9 to TRBJ2-1; D gene unclear. CDR1 and CDR2 from the germline V gene are SGDLS and YYNGEE. This CDR3 spans 15 amino acids. The V and J ends lost 0 bases and 4 bases respectively, with 11 bases between them.

This chain links TRBV24-1 with TRBJ1-2, with D unresolved. Germline-derived CDR1 and CDR2 are KGHDR and SFDVKD. Between the trimmed V and J ends, which lost 7 bases and 1 base, there was a span of 6 bases. The CDR3 totals 12 residues. The CDR3 here is CATSDINYGYTF. Here the CDR3 DNA reads TGTGCCACCAGCGACATTAACTATGGCTACACCTTC.

This clone was seen only once. CDR3 region: CASSIGGDRRGVETQYF. In nucleotides, the CDR3 is TGTGCCAGTAGTATTGGGGGGGACAGGAGGGGTGTTGAGACCCAGTACTTC. V is TRBV19 and J is TRBJ2-5; D possibly corresponds to TRBD1 (8 bases). The CDR3 spans 17 residues. CDR1 LNHDA and CDR2 SQIVND come from the germline V gene (reference sequence). Between the trimmed V and J ends, which lost 3 bases and 5 bases, there was a span of 22 bases.

V and J are TRBV7-9 and TRBJ1-2, with D possibly being TRBD1 (5 bases). Germline assignment: CDR1 SEHNR and CDR2 FQNEAQ (reference sequence). The CDR3 covers 11 residues. V lost 3 bases and J lost 11, with 10 bases in between. CDR3 DNA: TGTGCCAGCAGCTTTTTGGGGGGATACACCTTC. This translates into CASSFLGGYTF.